The clone carrying this T cell receptor beta chain occurred many times. The sample comes from a study of CD8 T cells in ankylosing spondylitis. Germline CDR1 reads DFQATT; CDR2 reads SNEGSKA (reference sequence). The V gene lost 5 bases and the J gene lost 7 bases, with 15 bases spanning the gap. The CDR3 covers 13 residues. TCRdb fed the 5' RACE reads into MiXCR, producing one record per CDR3 protein. The table records about 190,000 distinct CDR3 sequences, roughly 13% of them present only once. The sequenced material came from blood, either unsorted or a sorted T cell fraction (not recorded which). The clonotype originates from a female donor with ankylosing spondylitis or in good health (not recorded which). The chain has TRBV20-1 and TRBJ1-5; no clear D gene. The CDR3 region is CSAWGKKVQPQHF. CDR3 nucleotides: TGCAGTGCTTGGGGAAAGAAAGTGCAGCCCCAGCATTTT.